The TCR beta chain described here comes from a study of blood T cell repertoires in COVID-19. Overall study: The samples span acute and convalescent COVID-19 from the United States, Italy and Spain. Sources were T cells, B-cell-depleted T cells, or PBMCs; the material itself was cDNA or gDNA.

In the source study's methods: Counts of nucleated cells, estimated from reference gene primer amplification, were obtained. Some clones are missing from TCRdb's copy, which holds only in-frame ones; the method was immunoSEQ multiplex PCR. V, J and clone size reflect that table, while D and trimming were determined from the DNA. The sample includes hundreds of thousands of clones, 92% of them seen just once. CDR3 length: 13 amino acids. Trimming took off 2 bases at V and 4 bases at J, with 8 bases between the two ends. Seattle researchers signed up patients amid active infection and tracked them longitudinally.

This TCR was recovered from a man in his 60s with COVID-19, enrolled during active disease. The genes are TRBV12-3 or TRBV12-4 and TRBJ1-2; no reliable D call. The specimen was peripheral blood. The CDR3 is CASSLSSGYGYTF. The CDR3 coding sequence is TGTGCCAGCAGTTTAAGCTCTGGCTATGGCTACACCTTC.